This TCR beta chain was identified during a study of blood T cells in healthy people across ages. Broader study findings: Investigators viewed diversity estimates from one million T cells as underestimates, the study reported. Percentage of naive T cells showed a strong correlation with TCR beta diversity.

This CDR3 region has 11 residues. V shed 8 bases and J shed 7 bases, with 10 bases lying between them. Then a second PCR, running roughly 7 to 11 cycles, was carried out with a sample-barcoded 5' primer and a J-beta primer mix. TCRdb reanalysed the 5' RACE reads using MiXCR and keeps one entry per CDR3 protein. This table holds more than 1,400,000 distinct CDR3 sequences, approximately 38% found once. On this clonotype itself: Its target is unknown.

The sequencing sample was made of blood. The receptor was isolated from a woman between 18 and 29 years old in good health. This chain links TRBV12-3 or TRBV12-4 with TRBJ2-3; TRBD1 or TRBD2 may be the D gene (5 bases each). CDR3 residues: CASGGSYTQYF. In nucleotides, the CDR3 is TGTGCCAGCGGGGGATCGTATACGCAGTATTTT.